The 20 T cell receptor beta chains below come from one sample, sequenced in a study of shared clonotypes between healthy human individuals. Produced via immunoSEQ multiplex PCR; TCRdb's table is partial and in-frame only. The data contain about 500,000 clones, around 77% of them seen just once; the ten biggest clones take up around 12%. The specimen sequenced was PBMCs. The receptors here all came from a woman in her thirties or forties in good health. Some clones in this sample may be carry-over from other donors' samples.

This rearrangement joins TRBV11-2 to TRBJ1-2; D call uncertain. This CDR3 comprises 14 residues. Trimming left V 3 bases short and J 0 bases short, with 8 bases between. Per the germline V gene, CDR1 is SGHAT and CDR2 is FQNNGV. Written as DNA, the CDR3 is TGTGCCAGCAGCTTGAGCGGAGCTAACTATGGCTACACCTTC. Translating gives CASSLSGANYGYTF.

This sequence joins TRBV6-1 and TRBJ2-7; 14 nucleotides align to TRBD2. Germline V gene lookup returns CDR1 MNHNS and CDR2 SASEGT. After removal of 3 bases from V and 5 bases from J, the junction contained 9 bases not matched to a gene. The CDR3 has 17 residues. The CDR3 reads CASSDRGLAGARNEQYF. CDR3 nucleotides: TGTGCCAGCAGTGATAGGGGACTAGCGGGAGCTCGGAACGAGCAGTACTTC.

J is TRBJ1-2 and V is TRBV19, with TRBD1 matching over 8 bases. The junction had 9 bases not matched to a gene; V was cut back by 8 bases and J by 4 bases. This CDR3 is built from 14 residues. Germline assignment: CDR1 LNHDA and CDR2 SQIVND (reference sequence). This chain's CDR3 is CASFDRGRGYGYTF. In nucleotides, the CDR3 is TGTGCCAGTTTTGACAGGGGTCGGGGCTATGGCTACACCTTC.

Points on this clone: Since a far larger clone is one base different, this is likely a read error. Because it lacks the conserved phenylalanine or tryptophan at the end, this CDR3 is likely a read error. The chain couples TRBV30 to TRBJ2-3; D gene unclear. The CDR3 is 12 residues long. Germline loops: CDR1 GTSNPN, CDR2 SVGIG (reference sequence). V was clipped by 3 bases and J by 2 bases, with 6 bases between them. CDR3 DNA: TGTGCCTGGAGCGACTCCACAGATACGCAGTATTCT. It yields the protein CAWSDSTDTQYS.

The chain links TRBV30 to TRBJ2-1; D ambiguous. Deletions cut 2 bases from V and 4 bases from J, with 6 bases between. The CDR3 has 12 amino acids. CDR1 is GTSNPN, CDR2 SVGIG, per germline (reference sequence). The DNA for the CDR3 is TGTGCCTGGAGTAACGCGTACAATGAGCAGTTCTTC. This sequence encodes CAWSNAYNEQFF. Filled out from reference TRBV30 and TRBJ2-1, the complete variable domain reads SQTIHQWPATLVQPVGSPLSLECTVEGTSNPNLYWYRQAAGRGLQLLFYSVGIGQISSEVPQNLSASRPQDRQFILSSKKLLLSDSGFYLCAWSNAYNEQFFGPGTRLTVL.

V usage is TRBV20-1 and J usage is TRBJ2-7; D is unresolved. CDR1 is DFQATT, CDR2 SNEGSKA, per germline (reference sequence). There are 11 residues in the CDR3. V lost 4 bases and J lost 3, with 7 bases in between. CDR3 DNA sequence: TGCAGTGCTAAGGAATTCTACGAGCAGTACTTC. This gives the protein CSAKEFYEQYF.

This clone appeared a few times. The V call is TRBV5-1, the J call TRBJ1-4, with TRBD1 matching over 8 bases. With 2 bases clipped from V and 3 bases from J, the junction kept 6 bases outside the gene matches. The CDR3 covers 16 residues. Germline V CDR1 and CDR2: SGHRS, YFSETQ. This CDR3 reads CASSLGRGRANEKLFF. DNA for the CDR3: TGCGCCAGCAGCTTAGGCAGGGGGCGAGCTAATGAAAAACTGTTTTTT. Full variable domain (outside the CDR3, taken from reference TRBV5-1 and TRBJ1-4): KAGVTQTPRYLIKTRGQQVTLSCSPISGHRSVSWYQQTPGQGLQFLFEYFSETQRNKGNFPGRFSGRQFSNSRSEMNVSTLELGDSALYLCASSLGRGRANEKLFFGSGTQLSVL.

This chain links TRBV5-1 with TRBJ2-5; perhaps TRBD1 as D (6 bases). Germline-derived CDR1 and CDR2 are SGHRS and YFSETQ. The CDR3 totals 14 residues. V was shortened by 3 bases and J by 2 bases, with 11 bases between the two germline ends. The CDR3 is CASSSYQGQETQYF. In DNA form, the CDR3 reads TGCGCCAGCAGCTCATACCAGGGGCAAGAGACCCAGTACTTC.

CDR3 nucleotide sequence: TGTGCCAGCAGTTTGTTGGGGACGACTAATGAAAAACTGTTTTTT. This gives the protein CASSLLGTTNEKLFF. This chain connects TRBV6-6 to TRBJ1-4, with D tentatively TRBD1 (5 bases). V was shortened by 4 bases and J by 2 bases, with 11 bases between the two germline ends. The germline V gene has CDR1 MNHNY and CDR2 SVGAGI (reference sequence). The CDR3 spans 15 residues.

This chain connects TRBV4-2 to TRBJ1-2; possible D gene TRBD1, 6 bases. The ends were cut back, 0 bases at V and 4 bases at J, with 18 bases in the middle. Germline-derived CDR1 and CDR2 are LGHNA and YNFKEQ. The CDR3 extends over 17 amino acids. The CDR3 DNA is TGTGCCAGCAGCCAAGATAGAGGGTCAGGGGCCACCTATGGCTACACCTTC. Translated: CASSQDRGSGATYGYTF.

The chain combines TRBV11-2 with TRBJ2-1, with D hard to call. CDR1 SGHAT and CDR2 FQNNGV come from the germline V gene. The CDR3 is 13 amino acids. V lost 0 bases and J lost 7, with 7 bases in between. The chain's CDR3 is CASSLESWNEQFF. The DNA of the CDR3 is TGTGCCAGCAGCTTAGAAAGCTGGAATGAGCAGTTCTTC.

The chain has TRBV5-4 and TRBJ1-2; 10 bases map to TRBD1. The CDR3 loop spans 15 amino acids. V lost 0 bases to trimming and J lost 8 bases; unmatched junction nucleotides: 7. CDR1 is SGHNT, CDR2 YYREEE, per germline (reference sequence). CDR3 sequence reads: CASSLVRQGADGYTF. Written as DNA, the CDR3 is TGTGCCAGCAGCTTGGTGCGACAGGGGGCAGACGGCTACACCTTC.

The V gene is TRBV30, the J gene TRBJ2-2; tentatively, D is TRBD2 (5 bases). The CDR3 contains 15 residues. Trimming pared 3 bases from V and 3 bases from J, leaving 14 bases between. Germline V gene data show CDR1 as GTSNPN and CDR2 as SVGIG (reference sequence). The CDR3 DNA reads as TGTGCCTGGAGCAGCAGGACTTCGGACACCGGGGAGCTGTTTTTT. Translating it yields CAWSSRTSDTGELFF.

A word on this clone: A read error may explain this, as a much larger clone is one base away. CDR3 DNA sequence: TGCAGCGTTGTGGGCAGGCCCTCTCCCTACGAGCAGTACTTC. Its translation is CSVVGRPSPYEQYF. V usage is TRBV29-1 and J usage is TRBJ2-7; D gene unclear. Trimming removed 4 bases at V and 2 bases at J, with 15 bases between. Per germline, CDR1 SQVTM and CDR2 ANQGSEA. CDR3 length equals 14 residues.

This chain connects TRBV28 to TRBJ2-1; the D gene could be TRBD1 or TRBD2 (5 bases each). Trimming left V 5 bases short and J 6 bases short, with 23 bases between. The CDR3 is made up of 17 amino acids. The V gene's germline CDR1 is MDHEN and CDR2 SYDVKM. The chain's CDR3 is CASSQDRGGGASNEQFF. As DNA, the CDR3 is TGTGCCAGCAGTCAGGACCGTGGGGGTGGGGCCAGCAATGAGCAGTTCTTC.

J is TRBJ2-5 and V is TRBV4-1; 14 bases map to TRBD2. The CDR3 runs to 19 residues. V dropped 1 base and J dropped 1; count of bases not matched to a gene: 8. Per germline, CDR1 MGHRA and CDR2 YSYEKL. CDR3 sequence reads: CASSQGLAGGFRGQETQYF. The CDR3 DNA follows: TGCGCCAGCAGCCAAGGACTAGCGGGAGGGTTTCGAGGCCAAGAGACCCAGTACTTC.

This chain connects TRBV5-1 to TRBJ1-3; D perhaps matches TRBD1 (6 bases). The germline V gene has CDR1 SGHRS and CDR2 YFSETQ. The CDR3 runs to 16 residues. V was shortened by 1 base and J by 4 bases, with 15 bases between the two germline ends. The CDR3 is CASSLNPGQGGNTIYF. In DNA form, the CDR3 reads TGCGCCAGCAGCTTGAATCCGGGTCAGGGGGGAAACACCATATATTTT.

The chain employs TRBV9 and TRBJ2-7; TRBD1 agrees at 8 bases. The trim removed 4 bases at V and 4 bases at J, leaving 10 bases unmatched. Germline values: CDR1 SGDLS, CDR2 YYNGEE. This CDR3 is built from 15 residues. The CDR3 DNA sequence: TGTGCCAGCAGCCGTAGTGGGACAGGACGGTACGAGCAGTACTTC. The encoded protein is CASSRSGTGRYEQYF.

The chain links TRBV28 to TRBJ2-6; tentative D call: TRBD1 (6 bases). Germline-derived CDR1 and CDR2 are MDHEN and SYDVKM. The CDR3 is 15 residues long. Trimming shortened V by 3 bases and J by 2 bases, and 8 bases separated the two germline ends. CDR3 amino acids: CASSLAGAGANVLTF. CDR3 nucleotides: TGTGCCAGCAGTTTGGCAGGGGCTGGGGCCAACGTCCTGACTTTC.

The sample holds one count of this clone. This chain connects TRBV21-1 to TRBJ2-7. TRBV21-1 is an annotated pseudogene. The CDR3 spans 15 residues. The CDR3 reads CASSTLKGPASEQYF. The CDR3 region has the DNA TGTGCCAGCAGCACCCTAAAAGGACCGGCCAGCGAGCAGTACTTC.